The clone carrying this TCR beta chain showed up many times. What it recognizes is unknown. In TCRdb, the reads were re-called with MiXCR into one record per CDR3 protein. The table includes more than 250,000 distinct CDR3 sequences, approximately 25% detected once. The sample comes from a study of T cell repertoires in cytomegalovirus infection. Losses at the gene ends were 6 bases for V and 4 bases for J; bases not matched to a gene: 5. From germline, CDR1 is SGHVS and CDR2 FQNEAQ. The CDR3 runs to 13 residues. The sample in question was cultured PBMCs, obtained from culture after CMV antigen stimulation. The chain carries TRBV7-8 and TRBJ1-2; 7 nucleotides agree with TRBD1. The clonotype originates from a human donor in good health (CMV status not recorded). Some clones in this sample may be carry-over from other donors' samples. CDR3 residues: CASRTSGGYGYTF. The CDR3 DNA follows: TGTGCCAGCAGGACCTCAGGGGGCTATGGCTACACCTTC. Together with reference TRBV7-8 and TRBJ1-2, the CDR3 gives the full variable domain: GAGVSQSPRYKVAKRGQDVALRCDPISGHVSLFWYQQALGQGPEFLTYFQNEAQLDKSGLPSDRFFAERPEGSVSTLKIQRTQQEDSAVYLCASRTSGGYGYTFGSGTRLTVV.